The 5 T cell receptor beta chains below were found in one sample sequenced in a study of OX40 agonist ivuxolimab in advanced cancers. Clones were sequenced by immunoSEQ multiplex PCR, and TCRdb holds only the in-frame ones, with some missing. The table has 12,000 to 15,000 clones, about 89% seen once. Sequenced material: CD4+ or CD8+ T cells sorted from blood, taken in a trial of the OX40 agonist ivuxolimab. The source is an adult with an advanced solid tumor such as melanoma, head and neck, liver or kidney cancer.

This rearrangement joins TRBV28 to TRBJ1-1; D is unresolved. Germline values: CDR1 MDHEN, CDR2 SYDVKM. Trimming removed 7 bases at V and 0 bases at J, with 9 bases between. The CDR3 is made up of 13 amino acids. The CDR3 nucleotides are TGTGCCAGCACCCTGGGTGTGAACACTGAAGCTTTCTTT. This gives the protein CASTLGVNTEAFF.

The sample holds one count of this clone. The rearrangement links TRBV27 to TRBJ2-1; TRBD2 aligns across 12 bases. CDR1 is MNHEY, CDR2 SMNVEV, per germline (reference sequence). V shed 5 bases, J shed 7 bases, and the junction held 6 bases outside the gene matches. CDR3 size: 15 residues. The CDR3 spells CASSETSGRANEQFF. The CDR3 DNA reads as TGTGCCAGCAGTGAGACTAGCGGGAGAGCGAATGAGCAGTTCTTC.

V is TRBV6-6 and J is TRBJ2-1, with TRBD2 identical over 7 bases. Trimming took 5 bases from V and 6 from J; bases not matched to a gene: 13. CDR1 is MNHNY and CDR2 is SVGAGI in the germline V gene (reference sequence). There are 16 residues in the CDR3. DNA for the CDR3: TGTGCCAGCAGTCCCGTTGAGAGGGAGGGCACCAATGAGCAGTTCTTC. The encoded protein is CASSPVEREGTNEQFF.

The rearrangement joins TRBV10-2 to TRBJ2-3; D remains unclear. The ends were cut back, 1 base at V and 4 bases at J, with 12 bases in the middle. The CDR3 sequence is 15 residues long. Germline values: CDR1 WSHSY, CDR2 SAAADI. The CDR3 reads CASSELATIPDTQYF. CDR3 nucleotides: TGCGCCAGCAGTGAGTTGGCCACAATACCAGATACGCAGTATTTT.

This clone has a single count. V usage is TRBV4-2 and J usage is TRBJ2-7; 11 nucleotides line up with TRBD2. In germline, CDR1 is LGHNA, CDR2 YNFKEQ. The CDR3 sequence is 16 residues long. V gave up 0 bases and J gave up 2 bases; unmatched junction bases: 3. The CDR3 bases are TGTGCCAGCAGCCAAGAAGGGACTAGCGGTACCTACGAGCAGTACTTC. As protein: CASSQEGTSGTYEQYF.